This record covers a single TCR beta chain. Antigen: not known. The source of the sample is a study of CD8 T cell repertoires and HIV-1 epitope variants. Across the study: Control wells had CMV/EBV/flu peptides, negative Ebola AY9, or no peptide. T cells were cultured for about 9 days with cytokines added on days 3 and 7.

TCRdb's table, derived via immunoSEQ multiplex PCR, lists solely in-frame clones and lacks some. The table lists several thousand clones, around two thirds of them singletons. Germline V gene data show CDR1 as SEHNR and CDR2 as FQNEAQ (reference sequence). With 4 bases clipped from V and 5 bases from J, the junction kept 9 bases outside the gene matches. This CDR3 contains 15 residues. The chain is built from TRBV7-9 and TRBJ2-5; TRBD2 matches 8 bases. Sequences were obtained from cultured CD8+ T cells derived from PBMCs. This TCR came from a male donor with HIV. The DNA of the CDR3 is TGTGCCAGCAGCTCCTACCGGGAGGGAGGGGAGACCCAGTACTTC. Translation gives CASSSYREGGETQYF.